This passage covers 19 T cell receptor beta chains from one sample sequenced in a study of T cell responses to AZD1222 COVID-19 vaccine. Assay: immunoSEQ multiplex PCR; the TCRdb copy retains only in-frame clones and omits some. Among fewer than 100,000 clones listed, 88% were seen once. This specimen consisted of peripheral blood, obtained on day 0 of AZD1222 vaccination. All receptors come from an adult in good health.

V gene TRBV7-9 combines with J gene TRBJ2-1; 8 positions match TRBD2. The CDR3 length is 16 residues. With V trimmed by 5 bases and J by 0 bases, 6 bases remained unmatched. The V gene's germline CDR1 is SEHNR and CDR2 FQNEAQ (reference sequence). CDR3 coding DNA: TGTGCCAGCAGCCCGGGGGGGCCCCGCTCCTACAATGAGCAGTTCTTC. It specifies CASSPGGPRSYNEQFF.

The chain links TRBV11-2 to TRBJ2-6; no clear D gene. CDR1 is SGHAT, CDR2 FQNNGV, per germline. The ends were cut back, 5 bases at V and 0 bases at J, with 8 bases in the middle. This CDR3 is 15 amino acids long. This chain's CDR3 is CASSLSHSGANVLTF. The CDR3 nucleotides are TGTGCCAGCAGCCTATCTCACTCTGGGGCCAACGTCCTGACTTTC.

J is TRBJ2-7 and V is TRBV28, with 7 bases identical to TRBD1. After removal of 6 bases from V and 0 bases from J, the junction contained 5 bases not matched to a gene. Germline lookup yields CDR1 MDHEN and CDR2 SYDVKM. This CDR3 comprises 14 residues. The CDR3 reads CASRSGQVSYEQYF. CDR3 nucleotide sequence: TGTGCCAGCAGGTCCGGACAGGTCTCCTACGAGCAGTACTTC.

This clone has only a few counts. The rearrangement joins TRBV7-2 to TRBJ2-7; 8 bases are shared with TRBD1. Losses at the gene ends were 5 bases for V and 0 bases for J; bases not matched to a gene: 3. The CDR3 extends over 14 amino acids. Germline V gives CDR1 SGHTA, CDR2 FQGNSA. The CDR3 bases are TGTGCCAGCAGCGAGGACAGGGACTCCTACGAGCAGTACTTC. It yields the protein CASSEDRDSYEQYF.

This CDR3 is CASSSSSGGTKGEQFF. In DNA, the CDR3 is TGTGCCAGCAGCTCGTCTAGCGGGGGGACCAAGGGGGAGCAGTTCTTC. V and J are TRBV7-9 and TRBJ2-1; TRBD2 agrees at 11 bases. V lost 4 bases to trimming and J lost 10 bases; unmatched junction nucleotides: 12. The CDR3 runs 16 residues. Germline V gene sequence: CDR1 SEHNR, CDR2 FQNEAQ (reference sequence).

Only one count was recorded for this clone. The gene calls are TRBV10-3 and TRBJ2-7; 9 bases match TRBD2. The germline V gene has CDR1 ENHRY and CDR2 SYGVKD. Germline trimming cut 0 bases from V and 2 bases from J; bases unmatched to any gene: 2. The CDR3 extends over 15 amino acids. The CDR3 nucleotides read TGTGCCATCAGTGAGTCCCTAGCGGGGACCTACGAGCAGTACTTC. It specifies CAISESLAGTYEQYF.

The genes are TRBV5-1 and TRBJ2-3, with no clear D. Germline CDR1 is SGHRS and CDR2 is YFSETQ. V lost 5 bases and J lost 4, with 11 bases in between. The CDR3 length is 13 residues. The CDR3 spells CASRETAADTQYF. The CDR3 DNA reads as TGCGCCAGCAGGGAGACCGCGGCAGATACGCAGTATTTT.

This rearrangement joins TRBV7-9 to TRBJ1-5; a weak D match, TRBD1 (5 bases). With 6 bases removed from V and 2 bases from J, the gap between germline ends came to 5 bases. Per germline, CDR1 SEHNR and CDR2 FQNEAQ (reference sequence). This CDR3 comprises 12 residues. The CDR3 loop reads CASRQGNQPQHF. For the CDR3, the DNA is TGTGCCAGCAGACAGGGCAATCAGCCCCAGCATTTT.

The CDR3 is CASSTDTNTEAFF. The CDR3 DNA sequence: TGTGCCAGCAGTACCGACACGAACACTGAAGCTTTCTTT. The V gene is TRBV2, the J gene TRBJ1-1; no clear D gene. Germline assignment: CDR1 SNHLY and CDR2 FYNNEI. This CDR3 is 13 amino acids long. V lost 5 bases to trimming and J lost 1 base, with 8 bases between them.

The V gene is TRBV11-1, the J gene TRBJ2-3; D remains ambiguous. V was clipped by 0 bases and J by 5 bases, with 3 bases between them. There are 12 residues in the CDR3. CDR1 is SGHAT, CDR2 FQDESV, per germline (reference sequence). The CDR3 protein is CASSLALDTQYF. CDR3 sequence (DNA): TGTGCCAGCAGCTTAGCGTTAGATACGCAGTATTTT.

This chain connects TRBV27 to TRBJ2-7; 11 nucleotides agree with TRBD1. Germline CDR1 is MNHEY and CDR2 is SMNVEV (reference sequence). The CDR3 extends over 16 amino acids. Trimming at V came to 7 bases and at J to 3 bases, leaving 11 bases not matched to a gene. The CDR3 DNA reads as TGTGCCAGCATTTTTGCCCCGGGACAGGGGGACTACGAGCAGTACTTC. It specifies CASIFAPGQGDYEQYF.

The chain joins TRBV5-1 to TRBJ1-1; weak D call: TRBD1 (5 bases). The V end was cut by 4 bases, the J end by 4 bases, with 17 bases between. Germline V gene lookup returns CDR1 SGHRS and CDR2 YFSETQ. This CDR3 contains 15 residues. CDR3 coding DNA: TGCGCCAGCAGCGTTGACCGGTCGGGGGGCACTGAAGCTTTCTTT. Its translation is CASSVDRSGGTEAFF. Variable domain in full (rest from reference TRBV5-1 and TRBJ1-1): KAGVTQTPRYLIKTRGQQVTLSCSPISGHRSVSWYQQTPGQGLQFLFEYFSETQRNKGNFPGRFSGRQFSNSRSEMNVSTLELGDSALYLCASSVDRSGGTEAFFGQGTRLTVV.

V gene TRBV15 combines with J gene TRBJ1-5; TRBD1 aligns across 8 bases. The CDR3 length is 17 residues. The germline V gene has CDR1 LNHNV and CDR2 YYDKDF (reference sequence). J lost 9 bases, V lost 0 bases, and 13 bases had no gene match. CDR3 region: CATSRDRTGGPSTPQHF. CDR3 bases: TGTGCCACCAGCAGAGACCGTACAGGGGGGCCCTCAACGCCCCAGCATTTT.

This clone turned up a few times. The CDR3 protein is CSGARGLTEAFF. DNA for the CDR3: TGCAGCGGGGCCCGGGGACTCACTGAAGCTTTCTTT. The genes are TRBV29-1 and TRBJ1-1; a weak D match, TRBD1 (5 bases). V lost 7 bases and J 4 bases, leaving 13 bases between the germline ends. The CDR3 runs to 12 residues. Germline-derived CDR1 and CDR2 are SQVTM and ANQGSEA.

With respect to this clone: One junction end does not reproduce the germline sequence, and a read error may be involved. The V gene is TRBV19, the J gene TRBJ2-1; 8 bases line up with TRBD2. This CDR3 contains 13 residues. Germline V CDR1 and CDR2: LNHDA, SQIVND (reference sequence). The DNA for the CDR3 is TGTGCCAGTAGTAAAACTAGCGGTAGGCCTTTTATCTTC. This translates into CASSKTSGRPFIF.

The CDR3 DNA sequence: TGTGCCAGCAGCTTGTTAAGGAGCGGGTTAATCACCGGGGAGCTGTTTTTT. It is translated as CASSLLRSGLITGELFF. The rearrangement joins TRBV5-6 to TRBJ2-2, with a weak D call TRBD2 (6 bases). Germline V gives CDR1 SGHDT, CDR2 YYEEEE. The CDR3 is 17 residues long. V lost 1 base to trimming and J lost 4 bases, with 17 bases between them. The entire variable domain, with the rest obtained from reference TRBV5-6 and TRBJ2-2, is as follows: DAGVTQSPTHLIKTRGQQVTLRCSPKSGHDTVSWYQQALGQGPQFIFQYYEEEERQRGNFPDRFSGHQFPNYSSELNVNALLLGDSALYLCASSLLRSGLITGELFFGEGSRLTVL.

This chain connects TRBV28 to TRBJ2-1; 7 nucleotides agree with TRBD2. This CDR3 contains 16 residues. V was pared by 7 bases and J by 5 bases, with 14 bases of the junction left unmatched. Germline CDR1 reads MDHEN; CDR2 reads SYDVKM. CDR3 in amino acids: CASTPVGGRAHNEQFF. As DNA, the CDR3 is TGTGCCAGCACCCCAGTCGGGGGGAGAGCCCACAATGAGCAGTTCTTC.

This chain connects TRBV28 to TRBJ1-6, with TRBD1 as a possible D gene (5 bases). The V and J ends lost 7 bases and 10 bases respectively, with 17 bases between them. Germline V gene data show CDR1 as MDHEN and CDR2 as SYDVKM. This CDR3 region has 14 residues. CDR3 region: CASKWRGFNSPLHF. Written as DNA, the CDR3 is TGTGCCAGCAAATGGAGGGGTTTCAACTCACCCCTCCACTTT. The whole variable domain, remainder taken from reference TRBV28 and TRBJ1-6, is DVKVTQSSRYLVKRTGEKVFLECVQDMDHENMFWYRQDPGLGLRLIYFSYDVKMKEKGDIPEGYSVSREKKERFSLILESASTNQTSMYLCASKWRGFNSPLHFGNGTRLTVT.

The V and J genes are TRBV4-2 and TRBJ2-6, with a tentative D call TRBD1 (5 bases). V lost 4 bases and J lost 3, with 7 bases in between. Germline assignment: CDR1 LGHNA and CDR2 YNFKEQ. The CDR3 is 14 amino acids. The CDR3 spells CASSRGGGANVLTF. CDR3 coding DNA: TGTGCCAGCAGCCGGGGCGGTGGGGCCAACGTCCTGACTTTC.